This TCR beta chain appears in the sequencing data of a study of chemoradiotherapy in HPV16-positive cancers. Turning to the study itself: A couple of HPV16-positive patients' cells yielded candidate HPV-specific clones and common motifs.

Study-wide points: Better recurrence-free survival went with HPV-responsive T-cell expansion in HPV16-positive patients. During treatment, candidate HPV-specific clones and E7-related motifs expanded in tumor.

Comment on this clone: Antigen specificity is unknown.

Deletions cut 5 bases from V and 3 bases from J, with 10 bases between. This CDR3 has 14 amino acids. The germline V gene encodes CDR1 SEHNR and CDR2 FQNEAQ (reference sequence). Generated by immunoSEQ multiplex PCR, the TCRdb table keeps only in-frame clones and is missing some. The sample consists of just over 1,500 clones, roughly 82% of them appearing once. The material sequenced was tumor tissue, taken from a patient who underwent chemoradiotherapy. This sequence originates from a human donor with HPV-associated anogenital cancer. The rearrangement links TRBV7-9 to TRBJ2-2; unclear D gene. For the CDR3, the DNA is TGTGCCAGCAGCACGGTCGGGTACACCGGGGAGCTGTTTTTT. Translating gives CASSTVGYTGELFF. The whole variable domain, filled in from reference TRBV7-9 and TRBJ2-2, reads DTGVSQNPRHKITKRGQNVTFRCDPISEHNRLYWYRQTLGQGPEFLTYFQNEAQLEKSRLLSDRFSAERPKGSFSTLEIQRTEQGDSAMYLCASSTVGYTGELFFGEGSRLTVL.